Here is one T cell receptor (beta chain) with its context. This receptor's antigen is unknown. Base qualities were left out, and no much larger clone turns up one base away. This sample was taken from a study of circulating and synovial CD4+ cells in juvenile arthritis (TCRdb year 2014). As for the study more broadly: TCRbeta CDR3 repertoires of circulating HLA-DR+ CD4 T cells, bulk blood CD4 T cells and synovial CD4 T cells were compared within each patient. The goal of repertoire sequencing was to confirm that a circulating synovial-like CD4 T cell subset was enriched in synovial clonotypes.

Here is what the overall study found, with its caveats: Because T cell genome counts differed by at least an order of magnitude between CPL and bulk blood CD4 samples, sample-size effects were addressed. Overlap with synovium increased with sequencing depth, so measured shared-clonotype fractions likely underestimated the full repertoire overlap. Circulating pathogenic-like lymphocytes were found to cluster with synovial T cells, and a substantially higher fraction of CDR3 sequences was shared with synovium by circulating pathogenic-like lymphocytes than by bulk blood. Traditional Vbeta family usage analysis did not detect the difference between circulating pathogenic-like lymphocytes and bulk blood T cells. Synovial and circulating pathogenic-like lymphocyte repertoires were less diverse than bulk blood CD4 repertoires, and some CPL samples were as oligoclonal as synovium.

The library was made by the immunoSEQ multiplex PCR assay. TCRbeta CDR3 sequencing was carried out by an external provider as a commercial service. Per the source publication's procedure: The analyses relied on productive nucleotide sequences along with amino acid sequences obtained through in silico translation. Diversity was quantified by Renyi entropy over a range of alpha values, with sample size equalised by taking the median of 200 repeated subsamples. For clustering, the distance between each pair of repertoires was computed as one minus the Chao-modified Jaccard index, which corrected for under-sampling. Frequency-weighted overlap with synovial clonotypes was computed over 200 sample sizes, 200 draws without replacement each, and reported at the smaller sample's size. TCRdb mirrors the immuneACCESS table, restricted to in-frame sequences. Some clones are absent from its copies; in checked studies, under half trace to an unresolved V gene, and the reason for the others is unknown. V and J calls and clone size come straight from that table; D and trimming were deduced from the DNA. This sample is represented by about 33,000 clones; about 95% of them were singletons. The ten largest clones capture 0.68% of the sample.

The sequenced samples came from patients who had active juvenile idiopathic arthritis. Sorting was carried out immediately after cells were thawed, and dead cells were excluded with Live/Dead Fixable Near-IR Stain. V lost 3 bases and J lost 6 bases, and the count of bases not matched to a germline gene is 7. As encoded in the germline V gene, CDR1 is SGHTA while CDR2 is FQGNSA. Counted from cysteine to phenylalanine, this CDR3 has 14 amino acids. Only CDR3 DNA remains: 42 bases, in frame from the first base. The specimen was CD4+ T cells from blood. Recombination connected TRBV7-2 to TRBJ1-1, with 7 middle bases fitting TRBD1. The TCR comes from a human donor with juvenile idiopathic arthritis. The base sequence is TGTGCCAGCAGCTTGAAAGGGGGCGAGGCTGAAGCTTTCTTT. Translated, it reads CASSLKGGEAEAFF.